The entry below gives a single T cell receptor beta chain sequence along with its context. Its antigen remains unknown. This sample stems from a study of T cell responses to AZD1222 COVID-19 vaccine. Broader study findings: Spike-specific TCR breadth and depth were elevated following two AZD1222 doses.

The data were produced by immunoSEQ multiplex PCR, yet TCRdb's version contains in-frame clones alone and is incomplete. Of 140,000 to 150,000 clones listed, approximately 93% were seen once; the top ten hold 10% to 15%. CDR1 is LNHDA, CDR2 SQIVND, per germline (reference sequence). This CDR3 spans 18 amino acids. V trimming: 6 bases; J trimming: 2 bases; junction bases outside the gene matches: 16. The material sequenced was peripheral blood, taken after recovery from COVID-19. The sequence was collected from an adult who had recovered from COVID-19. The rearrangement joins TRBV19 to TRBJ1-3, with 7 bases identical to TRBD1. CDR3 nucleotides: TGTGCCAGTAGCCGACGTACCCGGGACAGAAGGCCTGGAAACACCATATATTTT. The encoded protein is CASSRRTRDRRPGNTIYF.